These 5 T cell receptor beta chains share one sample of origin, sequenced in a study of PD-1 blockade in classical Hodgkin lymphoma. Assay: immunoSEQ multiplex PCR; the TCRdb copy retains only in-frame clones and omits some. Seen here are roughly 100,000 clones, around four fifths observed once, and the top ten hold about 9.4%. The time point here: cycle 4 day 1 (C4D1), after 6 weeks of nivolumab. In every patient, relapse followed autologous stem cell transplantation, while exposure to brentuximab vedotin differed. The sample here was peripheral blood mononuclear cells (PBMCs), taken before the fourth cycle of nivolumab. The receptor set was obtained from a human donor with classical Hodgkin lymphoma.

This chain links TRBV7-2 with TRBJ2-5, with TRBD1 as a possible D gene (6 bases). Germline V gives CDR1 SGHTA, CDR2 FQGNSA. The ends were cut back, 5 bases at V and 4 bases at J, with 17 bases in the middle. The CDR3 has 15 amino acids. The CDR3 DNA sequence: TGTGCCAGCAGCGTAGGCGGACAGCAAGGAGAGACCCAGTACTTC. Protein sequence: CASSVGGQQGETQYF.

The V and J genes are TRBV7-8 and TRBJ2-3; D is ambiguous. There are 15 residues in the CDR3. Germline V gene lookup returns CDR1 SGHVS and CDR2 FQNEAQ. Trimming stripped 1 base from V and 4 bases from J, with 12 bases between. CDR3 sequence reads: CASSLEPPLADTQYF. The CDR3 DNA reads as TGTGCCAGCAGCTTAGAACCCCCGTTGGCAGATACGCAGTATTTT.

The chain recombines TRBV10-3 with TRBJ1-2; D may be TRBD1 (5 bases). The length of the CDR3 is 15 residues. Trimming shortened V by 0 bases and J by 4 bases, and 12 bases separated the two germline ends. Per germline, CDR1 ENHRY and CDR2 SYGVKD. CDR3 DNA: TGTGCCATCAGTGAGTCCGGGGCGGGAGTCTATGGCTACACCTTC. Translation gives CAISESGAGVYGYTF.

The genes are TRBV27 and TRBJ2-5, with 7 bases that match TRBD2. The J segment lost 5 bases and the V segment lost 6 bases, leaving 0 bases of the junction unmatched. The CDR3 runs 11 residues. Germline lookup yields CDR1 MNHEY and CDR2 SMNVEV (reference sequence). The CDR3 spells CASRRGETQYF. CDR3 bases: TGTGCCAGCAGGCGGGGGGAGACCCAGTACTTC.

This clone has a handful of counts. This sequence joins TRBV2 and TRBJ1-1; D possibly corresponds to TRBD1 (6 bases). CDR3 length: 11 residues. Trimming removed 4 bases from V and 7 bases from J, with 7 bases in between. CDR1 is SNHLY and CDR2 is FYNNEI in the germline V gene. As DNA, the CDR3 is TGTGCCAGCAGTGCGACAGGTGAAGCTTTCTTT. It yields the protein CASSATGEAFF.